The rows below give T cell receptor beta chains drawn from one sample of a study of brain T cells in children with intractable seizures. Profiled with immunoSEQ multiplex PCR; TCRdb holds only in-frame clones, not every one. The data show around 340,000 clones, 85% to 95% seen once. Material: peripheral blood, obtained approximately 5 months after surgery. The receptors were gathered from a boy under three years old with tuberous sclerosis and intractable seizures. The CDR3 runs from the conserved cysteine through the conserved F or W. D genes are given only for firm matches. The listing skips clone size in some rows; elsewhere it reads once, few, many or a size class.

clone_size | j_call | d_call | v_call | cdr3_aa | cdr3_nt
few | TRBJ1-1 | . | TRBV6-5 | CASRRGSGSDTEAFF | TGTGCCAGCAGGCGGGGATCCGGGTCGGACACTGAAGCTTTCTTT
. | TRBJ2-3 | . | TRBV7-2 | CASSLAPSGVGATDTQYF | TGTGCCAGCAGCTTAGCCCCCAGTGGGGTAGGGGCCACAGATACGCAGTATTTT
. | TRBJ1-5 | TRBD1 | TRBV4-2 | CASSPTGDGQPQHF | TGTGCCAGCAGCCCAACAGGGGACGGCCAGCCCCAGCATTTT
. | TRBJ2-7 | TRBD2 | TRBV30 | CAWRPGLAGVEQYF | TGTGCCTGGAGGCCGGGACTAGCGGGAGTTGAGCAGTACTTC
. | TRBJ2-5 | TRBD1 | TRBV19 | CASTRTGGETQYF | TGTGCCAGTACCAGGACAGGGGGAGAGACCCAGTACTTC
. | TRBJ1-6 | TRBD1 | TRBV2 | CASSEPDPTGTRSPLHF | TGTGCCAGCAGTGAACCAGACCCGACAGGGACGCGTTCACCCCTCCACTTT
. | TRBJ2-7 | . | TRBV27 | CASSLSGSYEQYF | TGTGCCAGCAGTTTATCAGGGTCCTACGAGCAGTACTTC
. | TRBJ2-3 | TRBD1 | TRBV6-5 | CASSYSRGGAQYF | TGTGCCAGCAGTTACTCTCGAGGGGGCGCCCAGTATTTT
. | TRBJ2-3 | TRBD2 | TRBV12-5 | CASGASGSSTDTQYF | TGTGCTAGTGGTGCCAGCGGGAGCAGCACAGATACGCAGTATTTT
once | TRBJ1-4 | . | TRBV19 | CASKQGFSTNEKLFF | TGTGCCAGTAAACAGGGATTTTCAACTAATGAAAAACTGTTTTTT
. | TRBJ2-3 | . | TRBV30 | CAWSDTGEVYADTQYF | TGTGCCTGGAGTGACACAGGGGAGGTTTACGCAGATACGCAGTATTTT
. | TRBJ1-5 | . | TRBV6-5 | CASSRYNQPQHF | TGTGCCAGCTCACGGTACAATCAGCCCCAGCATTTT
. | TRBJ1-4 | . | TRBV5-1 | CASSSLGAMNEKLFF | TGCGCCAGCAGCAGTCTGGGAGCCATGAACGAAAAACTGTTTTTT
. | TRBJ2-5 | TRBD2 | TRBV7-9 | CASSFGGGAETQYF | TGTGCCAGCAGCTTCGGCGGGGGGGCAGAGACCCAGTACTTC
. | TRBJ2-1 | . | TRBV24-1 | CATSDSRGVKFF | TGTGCCACCAGTGATTCACGCGGGGTCAAGTTCTTC
once | TRBJ1-5 | . | TRBV2 | CASSTRLDKSNQPQHF | TGTGCCAGCAGTACCCGACTCGACAAGTCCAATCAGCCCCAGCATTTT
. | TRBJ1-1 | . | TRBV11-3 | CASGGHPNTEAFF | TGTGCCAGCGGGGGGCACCCGAACACTGAAGCTTTCTTT
once | TRBJ2-1 | TRBD2 | TRBV24-1 | CATSDETSGRYNEQFF | TGTGCCACCAGTGATGAGACTAGCGGGAGGTACAATGAGCAGTTCTTC
few | TRBJ1-2 | . | TRBV13 | CASSLAPTGPNYGYTF | TGTGCCAGCAGCTTAGCGCCGACAGGCCCTAACTATGGCTACACCTTC
. | TRBJ2-1 | . | TRBV24-1 | CATSDYASSYNEQFF | TGTGCCACCAGTGACTACGCAAGCTCCTACAATGAGCAGTTCTTC
. | TRBJ1-6 | . | TRBV3-1/TRBV3-2 | CASSLRGLNSPLHF | TGTGCCAGCAGCCTGAGGGGCCTCAATTCACCCCTCCACTTT
. | TRBJ2-1 | TRBD2 | TRBV2 | CASRPGLSYNEQFF | TGTGCCAGCAGACCGGGACTAAGTTACAATGAGCAGTTCTTC
. | TRBJ2-7 | . | TRBV9 | CASSVGLSSSYEQYF | TGTGCCAGCAGCGTAGGGCTGTCGAGCTCCTACGAGCAGTACTTC
. | TRBJ1-1 | . | TRBV30 | CAWRGAGVNTEAFF | TGTGCCTGGAGAGGTGCAGGGGTGAACACTGAAGCTTTCTTT
. | TRBJ2-1 | . | TRBV30 | CAWSAHRLVEQFF | TGTGCCTGGAGTGCCCACCGACTCGTTGAGCAGTTCTTC
. | TRBJ1-3 | . | TRBV28 | CASTPGDSHSGNTIYF | TGTGCCAGCACCCCGGGGGACTCACACTCTGGAAACACCATATATTTT
. | TRBJ2-7 | TRBD2 | TRBV19 | CASRGTGGPYEQYF | TGTGCCAGTAGGGGGACGGGGGGACCCTACGAGCAGTACTTC
. | TRBJ2-1 | . | TRBV11-2 | CASSLFSVPADNEQFF | TGTGCCAGCAGCTTATTTTCCGTACCCGCCGACAATGAGCAGTTCTTC
. | TRBJ1-2 | . | TRBV7-9 | CASSLVADPNYGYTF | TGTGCCAGCAGCTTAGTAGCGGATCCTAACTATGGCTACACCTTC
few | TRBJ2-7 | . | TRBV19 | CASSIDRGTASYEQYF | TGTGCCAGTAGTATAGACAGGGGTACGGCCTCCTACGAGCAGTACTTC
. | TRBJ2-6 | TRBD1 | TRBV6-1 | CASSAGTGSSGANVLTF | TGTGCCAGCAGTGCCGGGACAGGCTCCTCTGGGGCCAACGTCCTGACTTTC
. | TRBJ2-2 | TRBD1 | TRBV29-1 | CSVGTGSNTGELFF | TGCAGCGTTGGGACAGGGTCGAACACCGGGGAGCTGTTTTTT
. | TRBJ2-3 | . | TRBV5-4 | CASSLRGWEDTQYF | TGTGCCAGCAGCTTGAGAGGGTGGGAAGATACGCAGTATTTT
few | TRBJ1-6 | . | TRBV27 | CASGATYNSPLHF | TGTGCCAGCGGCGCCACCTATAATTCACCCCTCCACTTT
. | TRBJ1-2 | . | TRBV28 | CASSLSKLTDRYRFGYTF | TGTGCCAGCAGTTTATCCAAACTCACGGACCGCTACAGATTTGGCTACACCTTC
. | TRBJ2-5 | . | TRBV10-1 | CASSESGRLGQETQYF | TGCGCCAGCAGTGAGTCTGGGCGGCTGGGCCAAGAGACCCAGTACTTC
. | TRBJ1-6 | . | TRBV5-1 | CASSLSTVYNSPLHF | TGCGCCAGCAGCTTGAGTACGGTCTATAATTCACCCCTCCACTTT
. | TRBJ2-7 | . | TRBV6-1 | CASSENSYEQYF | TGTGCCAGCAGTGAAAACAGCTACGAGCAGTACTTC
. | TRBJ1-1 | . | TRBV20-1 | CSASRWGRDTEAFF | TGCAGTGCTAGTCGGTGGGGGCGAGACACTGAAGCTTTCTTT
. | TRBJ1-5 | TRBD1 | TRBV19 | CASSIRDRAFYQPQHF | TGTGCCAGTAGCATCCGGGACAGGGCGTTTTATCAGCCCCAGCATTTT
. | TRBJ1-2 | TRBD1 | TRBV24-1 | CATSDPLSDRADYGYTF | TGTGCCACCAGTGACCCTCTTAGCGACAGGGCTGACTATGGCTACACCTTC
. | TRBJ1-1 | . | TRBV11-1 | CASSHLRAENTEAFF | TGTGCCAGCAGCCATCTAAGGGCCGAGAACACTGAAGCTTTCTTT
. | TRBJ1-4 | . | TRBV7-8 | CASSLVSVQAKTNEKLFF | TGTGCCAGCAGCTTAGTGTCTGTTCAGGCAAAAACTAATGAAAAACTGTTTTTT
. | TRBJ1-3 | TRBD1 | TRBV5-5 | CASSPPGGGNTIYF | TGTGCCAGCAGCCCCCCAGGGGGCGGAAACACCATATATTTT
. | TRBJ1-5 | . | TRBV3-1/TRBV3-2 | CASSQGHQGNQPQHF | TGTGCCAGCAGCCAAGGGCACCAGGGAAATCAGCCCCAGCATTTT
. | TRBJ1-6 | . | TRBV7-3 | CASSRGVGSPLHF | TGTGCCAGCAGCCGAGGGGTTGGATCACCCCTCCACTTT
. | TRBJ2-1 | TRBD2 | TRBV27 | CASSLVREVDNEQFF | TGTGCCAGCAGTTTAGTGCGGGAGGTGGACAATGAGCAGTTCTTC
. | TRBJ1-1 | . | TRBV2 | CASISGEIGTEAFF | TGTGCCAGCATCTCAGGGGAAATAGGCACTGAAGCTTTCTTT
. | TRBJ2-1 | . | TRBV6-5 | CAILLGRSYNEQFF | TGTGCCATATTATTGGGGAGATCCTACAATGAGCAGTTCTTC